The 13 T cell receptor beta chains reported below all come from one sample, sequenced in a study of post-analysis software for immune sequencing data. These TCRs are of unknown antigen specificity. Broader study findings: Five or six TRBV segments, TRBV5-6, TRBV5-1 and TRBV20-1 among them, were found more frequent in patients than controls.

cDNA libraries for TCR beta contained unique molecular identifiers. TCRdb used MiXCR to reprocess the PCR reads, holding one entry per CDR3 protein. The table shows some 800,000 distinct CDR3 sequences, with roughly 50% occurring only once. The source material was blood. These receptors were obtained from a girl aged 5 to 17 with multiple sclerosis.

The sample holds one count of this clonotype. The chain is built from TRBV5-1 and TRBJ2-7; D is possibly TRBD2 (5 bases). CDR3 size: 14 residues. Germline V lookup: CDR1 SGHRS, CDR2 YFSETQ. The V gene lost 5 bases and the J gene lost 1 base, with 13 bases spanning the gap. The CDR3 reads CASSIGSGSYEQYF. DNA of the CDR3: TGCGCCAGCAGTATTGGAAGCGGATCCTACGAGCAGTACTTC. The variable domain in full, completed from reference TRBV5-1 and TRBJ2-7, reads KAGVTQTPRYLIKTRGQQVTLSCSPISGHRSVSWYQQTPGQGLQFLFEYFSETQRNKGNFPGRFSGRQFSNSRSEMNVSTLELGDSALYLCASSIGSGSYEQYFGPGTRLTVT.

This clonotype appeared a few times. The chain links TRBV7-6 to TRBJ2-1; D tentatively fits TRBD1 or TRBD2 (5 bases each). Between the trimmed V and J ends, which lost 5 bases and 8 bases, there was a span of 16 bases. The germline gives CDR1 SGHVS, CDR2 FNYEAQ. This CDR3 is built from 14 residues. Written as DNA, the CDR3 is TGTGCCAGCAGCCCAACGGGACCCCGGGATGAGCAGTTCTTC. Encoded protein: CASSPTGPRDEQFF.

The sample holds one count of this clonotype. The V and J genes are TRBV29-1 and TRBJ2-1, with D uncertain. CDR1 and CDR2 from the germline V gene are SQVTM and ANQGSEA. This CDR3 spans 13 amino acids. The germline V and J ends were trimmed by 4 bases and 0 bases, with 7 bases remaining between them. The CDR3: CSVGSVSYNEQFF. The DNA for the CDR3 is TGCAGCGTTGGATCGGTCTCCTACAATGAGCAGTTCTTC.

The sample holds a few counts of this clonotype. The chain links TRBV5-6 to TRBJ1-2; D unresolved. This CDR3 contains 13 residues. V gave up 1 base and J gave up 4 bases, with 8 bases separating them. Germline CDR1 SGHDT, CDR2 YYEEEE. CDR3 residues: CASSLNGFYGYTF. DNA of the CDR3: TGTGCCAGCAGCTTGAACGGTTTCTATGGCTACACCTTC. The complete variable domain, with remaining parts taken from reference TRBV5-6 and TRBJ1-2, reads DAGVTQSPTHLIKTRGQQVTLRCSPKSGHDTVSWYQQALGQGPQFIFQYYEEEERQRGNFPDRFSGHQFPNYSSELNVNALLLGDSALYLCASSLNGFYGYTFGSGTRLTVV.

In this sample, this clonotype turned up a few times. V gene TRBV7-2 combines with J gene TRBJ2-3, with no clear D. The CDR3 length is 16 residues. Trimming pared 5 bases from V and 2 bases from J, leaving 17 bases between. From germline, CDR1 is SGHTA and CDR2 FQGNSA. The CDR3 DNA is TGTGCCAGCAGCCCTGACCGAGAAAGACACACAGATACGCAGTATTTT. It specifies CASSPDRERHTDTQYF.

The genes are TRBV7-9 and TRBJ1-2; tentative D call: TRBD1 (5 bases). Germline V gene sequence: CDR1 SEHNR, CDR2 FQNEAQ (reference sequence). The CDR3 is 13 amino acids. V was shortened by 7 bases and J by 6 bases, with 15 bases between the two germline ends. The DNA of the CDR3 is TGTGCCAGCACCGCCTCCCAGGGTGATGGCTACACCTTC. Residues: CASTASQGDGYTF.

The chain is built from TRBV28 and TRBJ2-7, with no clear D. The CDR3 has 14 amino acids. Germline CDR1 MDHEN, CDR2 SYDVKM. Deletions cut 3 bases from V and 0 bases from J, with 9 bases between. CDR3 residues: CASSLLPGSYEQYF. Written as DNA, the CDR3 is TGTGCCAGCAGTTTGCTCCCCGGCTCCTACGAGCAGTACTTC. Combining the CDR3 with reference TRBV28 and TRBJ2-7 gives the whole variable domain DVKVTQSSRYLVKRTGEKVFLECVQDMDHENMFWYRQDPGLGLRLIYFSYDVKMKEKGDIPEGYSVSREKKERFSLILESASTNQTSMYLCASSLLPGSYEQYFGPGTRLTVT.

The rearrangement joins TRBV20-1 to TRBJ2-1; the match to TRBD2 covers 9 bases. CDR1 and CDR2 from the germline V gene are DFQATT and SNEGSKA (reference sequence). The CDR3 is made up of 14 amino acids. After removal of 3 bases from V and 6 bases from J, the junction contained 6 bases not matched to a gene. The CDR3 spells CSASILAGFNEQFF. The DNA of the CDR3 is TGCAGTGCTAGTATTCTAGCGGGGTTCAATGAGCAGTTCTTC.

J is TRBJ1-2 and V is TRBV5-1, with 7 bases fitting TRBD1. The ends lost 7 bases at V and 7 bases at J; junction bases unmatched: 19. The germline gives CDR1 SGHRS, CDR2 YFSETQ. The CDR3 length is 16 residues. The CDR3 nucleotides read TGCGCCAGCCATGTCGCTGAAGGGACAGCTGACGGTGGCTACACCTTC. Amino acid sequence: CASHVAEGTADGGYTF.

The DNA of the CDR3 is TGTGCCAGCTCACCAAGGTCCAGGGACTCCTACGAGCAGTACTTC. Its translation: CASSPRSRDSYEQYF. The chain links TRBV18 to TRBJ2-7, with a tentative D call TRBD1 (5 bases). The V end lost 2 bases, the J end lost 0 bases, and 11 bases lay between the germline ends. Looked up from germline, CDR1 is KGHSH and CDR2 is LQKENI. The CDR3 is 15 residues long.

This clonotype was picked up a small number of times. This chain connects TRBV20-1 to TRBJ2-7; 7 nucleotides line up with TRBD1. The J call is doubtful: the DNA matches TRBJ2-5 better. This CDR3 region has 14 residues. Germline CDR1 is DFQATT and CDR2 is SNEGSKA (reference sequence). The CDR3 spells CSARDQRGLETQYF. In nucleotides, the CDR3 is TGCAGTGCTAGAGATCAGAGGGGGCTGGAGACCCAGTACTTC.

A few counts support this clonotype. The chain combines TRBV10-3 with TRBJ1-2, with D possibly TRBD1 on 5 matching bases. Germline CDR1 reads ENHRY; CDR2 reads SYGVKD. The V gene lost 2 bases and the J gene lost 7 bases, with 8 bases spanning the gap. CDR3 length: 12 residues. The CDR3 loop reads CAISEGGSGYTF. In DNA, the CDR3 is TGTGCCATCAGTGAGGGGGGATCTGGCTACACCTTC.

The chain joins TRBV27 to TRBJ1-6; 7 nucleotides agree with TRBD1. Trimming cost V 3 bases and J 3 bases; bases outside gene matches: 5. Germline V gives CDR1 MNHEY, CDR2 SMNVEV (reference sequence). The CDR3 sequence is 16 residues long. The CDR3 region has the DNA TGTGCCAGCAGTTTGAAAGGGGGCGGCTATAATTCACCCCTCCACTTT. This encodes CASSLKGGGYNSPLHF.